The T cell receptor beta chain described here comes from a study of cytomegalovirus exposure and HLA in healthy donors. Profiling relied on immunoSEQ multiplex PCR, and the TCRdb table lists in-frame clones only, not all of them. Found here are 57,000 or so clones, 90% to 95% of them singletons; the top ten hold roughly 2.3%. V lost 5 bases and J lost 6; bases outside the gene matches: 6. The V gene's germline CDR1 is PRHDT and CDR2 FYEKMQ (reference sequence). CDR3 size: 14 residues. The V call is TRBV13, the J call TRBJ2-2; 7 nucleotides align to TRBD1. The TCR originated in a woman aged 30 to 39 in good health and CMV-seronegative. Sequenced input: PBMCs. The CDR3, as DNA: TGTGCCAGCAGCCGAAAAACAGGGGCCGGGGAGCTGTTTTTT. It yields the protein CASSRKTGAGELFF. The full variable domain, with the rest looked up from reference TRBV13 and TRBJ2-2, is AAGVIQSPRHLIKEKRETATLKCYPIPRHDTVYWYQQGPGQDPQFLISFYEKMQSDKGSIPDRFSAQQFSDYHSELNMSSLELGDSALYFCASSRKTGAGELFFGEGSRLTVL.